The following is a T cell receptor (beta chain) sequence with its context. CDR3 size: 15 residues. The V segment lost 5 bases and the J segment 6 bases; nucleotides outside the gene matches: 3. The germline gives CDR1 SGHDN, CDR2 FVKESK. This sample was included in a study of cytomegalovirus exposure and HLA in healthy donors. Use of 60 Vbeta and 13 Jbeta primers characterized the PCR. The assay was immunoSEQ multiplex PCR, and TCRdb's table has in-frame clones only and misses some. The sample yields around 110,000 clones, around 69% seen once. The rearrangement joins TRBV14 to TRBJ2-1; the match to TRBD2 covers 14 bases. Input material: PBMCs. This clonotype originated in a man aged 18 to 30 in good health and CMV-seronegative. The CDR3 is CASSETSGGGNEQFF. The CDR3 coding sequence is TGTGCCAGCAGCGAGACTAGCGGGGGGGGCAATGAGCAGTTCTTC.